The 4 T cell receptor beta chains below come from one sample, sequenced in a study of blood T cell repertoires in COVID-19. Generated by immunoSEQ multiplex PCR, the TCRdb table keeps only in-frame clones and is missing some. The table has 300,000 to 400,000 clones, 88% seen once; the top ten hold just under 7.5%. Source material: peripheral blood. Receptors were obtained from a woman aged 70-85 years with COVID-19, enrolled during active disease.

CDR3 in DNA: TGTGCCAGCAGCTTAGTCCCGAACAGGGGCGCGAACACCGGGGAGCTGTTTTTT. Translated, it gives CASSLVPNRGANTGELFF. The V gene is TRBV7-2, the J gene TRBJ2-2, with 7 positions matching TRBD1. This CDR3 region has 18 residues. V was pared by 1 base and J by 0 bases, with 8 bases of the junction left unmatched. CDR1 is SGHTA and CDR2 is FQGNSA in the germline V gene.

The gene calls are TRBV3-1 (or the pseudogene TRBV3-2) and TRBJ1-1, with 8 bases matching TRBD1. Germline lookup yields CDR1 LGHDT and CDR2 YNNKEL (reference sequence). The CDR3 contains 12 residues. Germline trimming cut 1 base from V and 10 bases from J; bases unmatched to any gene: 2. This chain's CDR3 is CASSQGTGTAFF. The DNA for the CDR3 is TGTGCCAGCAGCCAAGGGACAGGGACAGCTTTCTTT.

The rearrangement uses TRBV7-8 and TRBJ1-6; D gene uncertain. Germline lookup yields CDR1 SGHVS and CDR2 FQNEAQ. The V end lost 1 base, the J end lost 0 bases, and 13 bases lay between the germline ends. The CDR3 runs 18 residues. The CDR3 DNA follows: TGTGCCAGCAGCTTAGGAGGCGCCCTGAGCTCCTATAATTCACCCCTCCACTTT. It translates to CASSLGGALSSYNSPLHF.

The chain is built from TRBV12-3 or TRBV12-4 and TRBJ1-6, with 8 bases aligning to TRBD1. Trimming cost V 7 bases and J 9 bases; bases outside gene matches: 5. The length of the CDR3 is 13 residues. The DNA of the CDR3 is TGTGCCAGCACCACAGGGGGGTTTTCACCCCTCCACTTT. This gives the protein CASTTGGFSPLHF.